Here is one T cell receptor beta chain with its context. Its antigen remains unidentified. The germline CDR1 and CDR2 sequences are SGHKS and YYEKEE (reference sequence). The CDR3 is 15 residues long. With 0 bases removed from V and 0 bases from J, the gap between germline ends came to 9 bases. This sample is drawn from a study of T cell clones after liver transplantation. About the research overall: TCRbeta sequencing after a pre-transplant mixed lymphocyte reaction identified graft-donor-reactive clones, later tracked in post-transplant blood. Study outcomes and limitations: A larger donor-reactive than third-party decline suggested partial antigen-specific deletion.

Unstimulated PBMCs were sorted into CD3+CD4+ and CD3+CD8+ populations. Some clones are missing from TCRdb's copy, which holds only in-frame ones; the method was immunoSEQ multiplex PCR. The table lists about 120,000 clones, about nine tenths of them singletons. This sequence was found in a human patient who received a liver transplant. Some T cells may be transferred from the graft donor. The chain uses TRBV5-5 and TRBJ1-1; D unresolved. The sequenced sample was CD4+ T cells from blood, obtained 12 months after liver transplant. The CDR3 region is CASSLGTVMNTEAFF. CDR3 nucleotide sequence: TGTGCCAGCAGCTTGGGGACGGTGATGAACACTGAAGCTTTCTTT.